This T cell receptor beta chain originates from a study of Ad26.COV2.S vaccination and SARS-CoV-2 variants. Looking at the study overall: Into the muscle, Ad26.COV2.S was dosed once or twice, 56 days apart. Study results and caveats: People who got the vaccine or the placebo had similar non-spike TCR breadth.

This clone was detected only once. Its cognate antigen is unknown. Profiling relied on immunoSEQ multiplex PCR, and the TCRdb table lists in-frame clones only, not all of them. This table holds around 450,000 clones, roughly 88% found once. Treatment in this sample: approximately 18 received Ad26.COV2.S at low or high dose, single or two shots; several received placebo; per-sample allocation not given. Specimens were obtained on day 63 following the first vaccine or placebo injection. Based in Boston, the donor was an adult of 18-55 years. The sequenced sample was peripheral blood, obtained in a trial of Ad26.COV2.S vaccine versus placebo. The receptor was isolated from a person aged 18-65 years who received the Ad26.COV2.S COVID-19 vaccine or a placebo.

Written as DNA, the CDR3 is TGTGCCAGCAGCTCCTCAGGGGGCCGTGGAACCGGGGAGCTGTTTTTT. It is translated as CASSSSGGRGTGELFF. The rearrangement joins TRBV7-3 to TRBJ2-2; 8 nucleotides align to TRBD1. Trimming removed 4 bases from V and 5 bases from J; junction bases left unmatched: 9. CDR3 size: 16 residues. Germline loops: CDR1 SGHTA, CDR2 FQGTGA.